This T cell receptor beta chain was sequenced during a study of identical twins. MiXCR, run by TCRdb on the 5' RACE reads, gives a single entry per CDR3 protein. This sample has roughly 700,000 distinct CDR3 sequences, with over 8.5% found just once. V shed 0 bases and J shed 8 bases, with 5 bases lying between them. There are 11 residues in the CDR3. Germline V gene sequence: CDR1 GTSNPN, CDR2 SVGIG (reference sequence). These sequences were also reported in another study, on yellow fever vaccine responses in identical twins.

The TCR comes from a woman aged 18-35 years in good health. Sequenced material: PBMCs. The chain recombines TRBV30 with TRBJ2-4; no clear D gene. The CDR3 DNA is TGTGCCTGGAGTGTAGGATACATTCAGTACTTC. Translating it yields CAWSVGYIQYF.